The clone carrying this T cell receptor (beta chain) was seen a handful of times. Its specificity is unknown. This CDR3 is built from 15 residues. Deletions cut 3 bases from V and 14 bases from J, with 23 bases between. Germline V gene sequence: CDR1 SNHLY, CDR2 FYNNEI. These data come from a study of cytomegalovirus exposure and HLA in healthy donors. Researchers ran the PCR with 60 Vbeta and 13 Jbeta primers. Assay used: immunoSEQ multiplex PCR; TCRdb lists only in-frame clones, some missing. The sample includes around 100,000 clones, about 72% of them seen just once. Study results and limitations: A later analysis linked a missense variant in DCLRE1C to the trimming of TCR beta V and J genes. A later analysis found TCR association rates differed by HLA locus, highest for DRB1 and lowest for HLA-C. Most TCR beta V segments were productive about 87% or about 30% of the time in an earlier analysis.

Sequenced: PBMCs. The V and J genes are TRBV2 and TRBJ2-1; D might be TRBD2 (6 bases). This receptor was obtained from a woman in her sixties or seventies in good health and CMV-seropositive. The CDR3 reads CASSETWARLGIKFF. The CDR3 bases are TGTGCCAGCAGTGAGACATGGGCTCGACTAGGAATAAAGTTCTTC.